The 26 T cell receptor beta chains given below trace back to one sample, sequenced in a study of T cells in tumors after PD-1 blockade. Using immunoSEQ multiplex PCR, the repertoire was profiled, and TCRdb retains in-frame clones only, with some absent. Here the sample spans over 60,000 clones, around 74% being singletons. This specimen was PBMCs, taken after anti-PD-1 treatment. The receptor source for this set is a human donor with basal cell carcinoma.

The count of this clone is one. The chain joins TRBV7-2 to TRBJ1-1; tentatively, D is TRBD1 (6 bases). This CDR3 is 14 amino acids long. Germline V gene data show CDR1 as SGHTA and CDR2 as FQGNSA. With 2 bases removed from V and 5 bases from J, the gap between germline ends came to 12 bases. CDR3 sequence: CASSLLSGETEAFF. DNA for the CDR3: TGTGCCAGCAGCTTATTATCAGGGGAAACTGAAGCTTTCTTT. Complete variable domain (other parts from reference TRBV7-2 and TRBJ1-1): GAGVSQSPSNKVTEKGKDVELRCDPISGHTALYWYRQSLGQGLEFLIYFQGNSAPDKSGLPSDRFSAERTGGSVSTLTIQRTQQEDSAVYLCASSLLSGETEAFFGQGTRLTVV.

The sample holds a few counts of this clone. This chain joins TRBV6-4 and TRBJ2-3, with 10 bases identical to TRBD2. Trimming at V came to 0 bases and at J to 8 bases, leaving 5 bases not matched to a gene. The V gene's germline CDR1 is MRHNA and CDR2 SNTAGT. The CDR3 length is 15 residues. The CDR3 spells CASSDSASGGSTQYF. In DNA, the CDR3 is TGTGCCAGCAGTGACTCTGCTAGCGGGGGTAGTACGCAGTATTTT.

This CDR3 is CASRTGGNEKLFF. The CDR3 bases are TGTGCCTCACGGACAGGGGGAAACGAAAAACTGTTTTTT. The genes are TRBV30 and TRBJ1-4; 10 positions agree with TRBD1. Germline V gene lookup returns CDR1 GTSNPN and CDR2 SVGIG (reference sequence). There are 13 residues in the CDR3. Trimming took 7 bases from V and 8 from J; bases not matched to a gene: 7.

This clone turned up a few times. The genes are TRBV10-3 and TRBJ2-2; 11 nucleotides agree with TRBD2. Germline lookup yields CDR1 ENHRY and CDR2 SYGVKD. The CDR3 extends over 15 amino acids. Losses at the gene ends were 10 bases for V and 5 bases for J; bases not matched to a gene: 9. The CDR3 loop reads CATVAGGPRTGELFF. CDR3 DNA sequence: TGTGCCACCGTAGCGGGGGGGCCCAGGACCGGGGAGCTGTTTTTT.

The rearrangement links TRBV3-1 (or the pseudogene TRBV3-2) to TRBJ2-5; D call uncertain. Germline-derived CDR1 and CDR2 are LGHDT and YNNKEL (reference sequence). This CDR3 has 14 residues. V lost 6 bases, J lost 2 bases, and 13 bases lay in between. The CDR3 is CASRPRAQQETQYF. The CDR3 region has the DNA TGTGCCAGCAGGCCAAGGGCACAGCAAGAGACCCAGTACTTC.

This clone was found a few times. The chain combines TRBV30 with TRBJ1-4; no definite D call. CDR1 is GTSNPN and CDR2 is SVGIG in the germline V gene (reference sequence). Trimming pared 4 bases from V and 8 bases from J, leaving 11 bases between. The CDR3 loop spans 12 amino acids. The CDR3 bases are TGTGCCTGGAACCCCCCGGGCGAAAAACTGTTTTTT. Protein product: CAWNPPGEKLFF. The full variable domain, completed using reference TRBV30 and TRBJ1-4, is SQTIHQWPATLVQPVGSPLSLECTVEGTSNPNLYWYRQAAGRGLQLLFYSVGIGQISSEVPQNLSASRPQDRQFILSSKKLLLSDSGFYLCAWNPPGEKLFFGSGTQLSVL.

The chain links TRBV30 to TRBJ2-7, with D possibly being TRBD2 (6 bases). Germline CDR1 GTSNPN, CDR2 SVGIG (reference sequence). V lost 1 base and J lost 7, with 17 bases in between. There are 14 residues in the CDR3. The CDR3 sequence: CAWSDGQGSGEQYF. Written as DNA, the CDR3 is TGTGCCTGGAGTGATGGGCAGGGAAGCGGGGAGCAGTACTTC.

This clone was counted a few times. The chain carries TRBV6-5 and TRBJ1-2; TRBD1 matches at 11 bases. The CDR3 spans 16 residues. The germline gives CDR1 MNHEY, CDR2 SVGAGI. Unmatched junction bases numbered 7, after V lost 2 bases and J lost 5 bases. The CDR3 loop reads CASSYTRTGGGYGYTF. The CDR3 DNA sequence: TGTGCCAGCAGTTACACCCGGACAGGGGGCGGATATGGCTACACCTTC.

The DNA of the CDR3 is TGTGCCTGGGAGGAACAGGGGGGTCAGCCCCAGCATTTT. This codes for CAWEEQGGQPQHF. V and J are TRBV30 and TRBJ1-5; 8 bases agree with TRBD1. V was clipped by 5 bases and J by 6 bases; unmatched bases: 6. This CDR3 contains 13 residues. CDR1 is GTSNPN, CDR2 SVGIG, per germline (reference sequence).

The chain carries TRBV7-9 and TRBJ2-2, with 7 bases matching TRBD1. The germline V gene has CDR1 SEHNR and CDR2 FQNEAQ (reference sequence). The CDR3 covers 16 residues. V lost 4 bases and J lost 5; bases outside the gene matches: 10. CDR3 loop: CASSSAQGVWTGELFF. As DNA, the CDR3 is TGTGCCAGCAGCTCTGCGCAGGGGGTCTGGACCGGGGAGCTGTTTTTT.

The chain joins TRBV5-1 to TRBJ2-7; tentatively, D is TRBD1 (5 bases). The V end was cut by 4 bases, the J end by 2 bases, with 10 bases between. Germline CDR1 is SGHRS and CDR2 is YFSETQ. The CDR3 is 13 amino acids. CDR3 sequence reads: CASSPDKAYEQYF. CDR3 in DNA: TGCGCCAGCAGCCCGGACAAAGCCTACGAGCAGTACTTC.

The chain carries TRBV27 and TRBJ2-2; 7 bases map to TRBD1. The ends lost 6 bases at V and 7 bases at J; junction bases unmatched: 11. The V gene's germline CDR1 is MNHEY and CDR2 SMNVEV (reference sequence). The CDR3 has 15 amino acids. For the CDR3, the DNA is TGTGCCAGCAGCACCGTACAGGGGTACGGCGGGGAGCTGTTTTTT. This codes for CASSTVQGYGGELFF.

V and J are TRBV24-1 and TRBJ1-2; 7 bases map to TRBD1. Germline trimming cut 4 bases from V and 6 bases from J; bases unmatched to any gene: 4. This CDR3 is 13 amino acids long. CDR1 is KGHDR, CDR2 SFDVKD, per germline. This chain's CDR3 is CATSEAGGNGYTF. As DNA, the CDR3 is TGTGCCACCAGTGAAGCAGGGGGAAATGGCTACACCTTC.

V usage is TRBV6-5 and J usage is TRBJ1-4; the D gene is possibly TRBD1 (6 bases). Germline CDR1 and CDR2: MNHEY and SVGAGI. This CDR3 is 14 amino acids long. Trimming took 2 bases from V and 7 from J, leaving 11 bases between them. CDR3 protein: CASSYGGAREKLFF. DNA of the CDR3: TGTGCCAGCAGTTACGGGGGGGCGCGTGAAAAACTGTTTTTT.

This rearrangement joins TRBV18 to TRBJ2-1, with TRBD1 matching 10 bases. The germline V gene has CDR1 KGHSH and CDR2 LQKENI. Trimming took 5 bases from V and 2 from J; bases not matched to a gene: 12. The CDR3 has 18 amino acids. The CDR3 is CASSVGPPGTGAYNEQFF. DNA for the CDR3: TGTGCCAGCTCAGTTGGTCCACCCGGGACAGGGGCCTACAATGAGCAGTTCTTC.

This chain uses TRBV3-1 (or the pseudogene TRBV3-2) with TRBJ2-7, with 7 bases lining up with TRBD1. Trimming at V came to 1 base and at J to 5 bases, leaving 2 bases not matched to a gene. The CDR3 spans 13 residues. In germline, CDR1 is LGHDT, CDR2 YNNKEL (reference sequence). CDR3 protein: CASSQGDRDEQYF. The CDR3 nucleotides are TGTGCCAGCAGCCAAGGTGACAGGGACGAGCAGTACTTC.

This clone was found a few times. The V call is TRBV10-3, the J call TRBJ2-3; 14 bases map to TRBD2. Germline V gene data show CDR1 as ENHRY and CDR2 as SYGVKD. The CDR3 totals 19 residues. Losses at the gene ends were 6 bases for V and 2 bases for J; bases not matched to a gene: 13. The CDR3 spells CAISPGTSGGPLFTDTQYF. DNA for the CDR3: TGTGCCATCAGCCCCGGGACTAGCGGGGGTCCTCTATTCACAGATACGCAGTATTTT.

This clone was detected only a few times. The chain joins TRBV12-5 to TRBJ1-1; D is undetermined. This CDR3 spans 12 amino acids. CDR1 and CDR2 (germline): LGHNT, FRNRAP. The ends were cut back, 1 base at V and 3 bases at J, with 3 bases in the middle. CDR3: CASGLEYTEAFF. The CDR3 region has the DNA TGTGCTAGTGGTTTGGAATACACTGAAGCTTTCTTT.

This chain connects TRBV30 to TRBJ1-2; possibly TRBD1 for D (5 bases). Deletions cut 3 bases from V and 7 bases from J, with 9 bases between. Germline values: CDR1 GTSNPN, CDR2 SVGIG (reference sequence). The length of the CDR3 is 11 residues. The CDR3 DNA is TGTGCCTGGAGAGGGGCATTTGGCTACACCTTC. Translation: CAWRGAFGYTF.

The chain recombines TRBV11-3 with TRBJ2-1; perhaps TRBD1 as D (5 bases). The CDR3 length is 15 residues. Trimming cost V 5 bases and J 2 bases, with 13 bases left between them. In germline, CDR1 is SGHNT, CDR2 YENEEA. CDR3 nucleotides: TGTGCCAGCAGCAGGTCTTTGGGGCCCTACAATGAGCAGTTCTTC. Translated, it gives CASSRSLGPYNEQFF.

The V gene is TRBV3-1 (or the pseudogene TRBV3-2), the J gene TRBJ2-3, with D maybe TRBD1 (5 bases). Trimming pared 3 bases from V and 2 bases from J, leaving 9 bases between. Germline lookup yields CDR1 LGHDT and CDR2 YNNKEL (reference sequence). This CDR3 has 14 amino acids. In DNA, the CDR3 is TGTGCCAGCAGCCATGGTGGACACACAGATACGCAGTATTTT. Translating gives CASSHGGHTDTQYF.

The DNA of the CDR3 is TGCAGCATCTATACCAGGGGGGGCTACACCTTC. It specifies CSIYTRGGYTF. This rearrangement joins TRBV29-1 to TRBJ1-2; TRBD1 aligns across 7 bases. V was pared by 8 bases and J by 8 bases, with 8 bases of the junction left unmatched. CDR1 is SQVTM and CDR2 is ANQGSEA in the germline V gene. This CDR3 comprises 11 residues.

This clone was detected once. The rearrangement uses TRBV3-1 (or the pseudogene TRBV3-2) and TRBJ2-7, with 9 bases identical to TRBD1. The length of the CDR3 is 17 residues. The J segment lost 9 bases and the V segment lost 0 bases, leaving 15 bases of the junction unmatched. Germline V lookup: CDR1 LGHDT, CDR2 YNNKEL (reference sequence). DNA of the CDR3: TGTGCCAGCAGCCAAGATTTTTCGAGACAGGGGGGAACTCGGCAGTACTTC. Amino acids: CASSQDFSRQGGTRQYF.

In nucleotides, the CDR3 is TGTGCCAGTAGTCAGGGTTTTTGGACCCAGTACTTC. Amino acid sequence: CASSQGFWTQYF. V and J are TRBV19 and TRBJ2-5; possibly TRBD1 for D (5 bases). V was shortened by 5 bases and J by 7 bases, with 11 bases between the two germline ends. The CDR3 has 12 residues. CDR1 and CDR2 (germline): LNHDA, SQIVND (reference sequence).

This clone has only a few counts. CDR3 nucleotide sequence: TGTGCCAGCAGCTTAAGCCCGACAAACAATCAGCCCCAGCATTTT. Protein: CASSLSPTNNQPQHF. This sequence joins TRBV13 and TRBJ1-5; no reliable D call. The germline gives CDR1 PRHDT, CDR2 FYEKMQ (reference sequence). V dropped 2 bases and J dropped 3 bases, with 11 bases sitting between them. This CDR3 is built from 15 residues. The entire variable domain, with the rest obtained from reference TRBV13 and TRBJ1-5, is as follows: AAGVIQSPRHLIKEKRETATLKCYPIPRHDTVYWYQQGPGQDPQFLISFYEKMQSDKGSIPDRFSAQQFSDYHSELNMSSLELGDSALYFCASSLSPTNNQPQHFGDGTRLSIL.

This clone has only one observation. CDR3: CASSLGSNTEAFF. The CDR3 nucleotides are TGCGCCAGCAGCTTGGGTTCGAACACTGAAGCTTTCTTT. This sequence joins TRBV5-1 and TRBJ1-1; D not resolved. Germline CDR1 and CDR2: SGHRS and YFSETQ. The CDR3 length is 13 residues. V dropped 0 bases and J dropped 1 base, with 4 bases sitting between them.